This T cell receptor (beta chain) was captured in a study of regulatory T cells in long-lasting Graves disease. Time point specified: persistent/refractory GD, antithyroid drugs over 5 years with positive TRAb. PBMC RNA served as the TCR library source. With iRepertoire HTBI primers and Arm-PCR of CDR3 regions, TCR beta libraries were built. In TCRdb, the multiplex PCR reads were re-called with MiXCR into one record per CDR3 protein. The sample yields over 450,000 distinct CDR3 sequences, 20% to 25% seen once. The sequencing here drew on peripheral blood mononuclear cells (PBMCs), taken when the disease was refractory, from a patient treated with antithyroid drugs. This TCR was sampled from a female donor with Graves disease.

In DNA, the CDR3 is TGTGCCAGCAGCCCAGGGTACCAAGAGACCCAGTACTTC. Amino acids: CASSPGYQETQYF. The gene calls are TRBV7-8 and TRBJ2-5; possible D gene TRBD1, 5 bases. From germline, CDR1 is SGHVS and CDR2 FQNEAQ. Trimming left V 5 bases short and J 0 bases short, with 7 bases between. This CDR3 is 13 amino acids long.